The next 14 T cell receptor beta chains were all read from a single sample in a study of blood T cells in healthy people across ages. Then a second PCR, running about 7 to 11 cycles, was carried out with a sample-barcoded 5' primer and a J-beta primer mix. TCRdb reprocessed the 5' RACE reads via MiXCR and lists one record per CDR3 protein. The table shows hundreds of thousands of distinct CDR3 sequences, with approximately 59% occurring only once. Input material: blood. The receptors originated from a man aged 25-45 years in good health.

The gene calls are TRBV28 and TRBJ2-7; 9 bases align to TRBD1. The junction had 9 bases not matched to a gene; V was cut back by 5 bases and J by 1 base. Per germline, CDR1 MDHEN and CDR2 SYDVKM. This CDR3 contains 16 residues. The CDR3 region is CASSPLNRGLSYEQYF. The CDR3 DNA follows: TGTGCCAGCAGTCCCCTAAACAGGGGGCTATCCTACGAGCAGTACTTC.

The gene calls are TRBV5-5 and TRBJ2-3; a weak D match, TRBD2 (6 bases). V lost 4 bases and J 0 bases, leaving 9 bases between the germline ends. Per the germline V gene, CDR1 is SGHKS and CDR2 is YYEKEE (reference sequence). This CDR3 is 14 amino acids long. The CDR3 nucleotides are TGTGCCAGCAGCGATGGGACTAGCACAGATACGCAGTATTTT. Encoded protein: CASSDGTSTDTQYF.

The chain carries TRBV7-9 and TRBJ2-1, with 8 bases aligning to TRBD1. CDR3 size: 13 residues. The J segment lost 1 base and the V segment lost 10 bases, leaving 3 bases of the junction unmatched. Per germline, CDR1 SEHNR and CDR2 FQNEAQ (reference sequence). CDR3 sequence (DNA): TGTGCCATCGGGACAGGATCCTACAATGAGCAGTTCTTC. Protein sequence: CAIGTGSYNEQFF.

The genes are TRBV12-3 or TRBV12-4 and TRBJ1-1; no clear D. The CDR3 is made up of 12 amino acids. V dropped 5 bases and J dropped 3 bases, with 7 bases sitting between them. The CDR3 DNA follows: TGTGCCAGCAGTCCCCTTGACACTGAAGCTTTCTTT. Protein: CASSPLDTEAFF.

This CDR3 reads CASSFTGTSLGGYTF. The CDR3 DNA sequence: TGTGCCAGCAGCTTTACCGGGACCAGCCTCGGTGGCTACACCTTC. The V call is TRBV7-9, the J call TRBJ1-2, with a weak D call TRBD1 (5 bases). In germline, CDR1 is SEHNR, CDR2 FQNEAQ (reference sequence). This CDR3 has 15 residues. The V end lost 3 bases, the J end lost 7 bases, and 18 bases lay between the germline ends.

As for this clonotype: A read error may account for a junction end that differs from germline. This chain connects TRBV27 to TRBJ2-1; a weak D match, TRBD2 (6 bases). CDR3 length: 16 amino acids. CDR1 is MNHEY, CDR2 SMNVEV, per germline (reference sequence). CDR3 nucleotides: TGTGCCGGCAGTTTCTCCAAAATTGGGGGGTACAATGAGCAGTTCTTC. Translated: CAGSFSKIGGYNEQFF.

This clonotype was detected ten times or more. The CDR3 sequence is CASTAFLLDREGEQFF. CDR3 nucleotide sequence: TGTGCCAGCACAGCCTTTCTTTTGGACAGGGAGGGTGAGCAGTTCTTC. The chain carries TRBV27 and TRBJ2-1, with a tentative D call TRBD1 (8 bases). Per the germline V gene, CDR1 is MNHEY and CDR2 is SMNVEV (reference sequence). Trimming took 7 bases from V and 9 from J, leaving 25 bases between them. The CDR3 loop spans 16 amino acids.

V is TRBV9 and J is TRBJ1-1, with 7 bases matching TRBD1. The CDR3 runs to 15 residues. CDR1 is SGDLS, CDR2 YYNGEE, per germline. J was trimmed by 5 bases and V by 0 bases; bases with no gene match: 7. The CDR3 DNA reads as TGTGCCAGCAGCGTAGAGACAGGGCTGGAGACTGAAGCTTTCTTT. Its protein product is CASSVETGLETEAFF.

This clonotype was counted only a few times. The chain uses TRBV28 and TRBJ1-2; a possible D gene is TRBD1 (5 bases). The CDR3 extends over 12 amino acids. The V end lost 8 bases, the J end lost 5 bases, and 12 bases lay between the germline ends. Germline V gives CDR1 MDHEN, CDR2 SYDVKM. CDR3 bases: TGTGCCAGCCTTGGTGGGGGGTATGGCTACACCTTC. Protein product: CASLGGGYGYTF.

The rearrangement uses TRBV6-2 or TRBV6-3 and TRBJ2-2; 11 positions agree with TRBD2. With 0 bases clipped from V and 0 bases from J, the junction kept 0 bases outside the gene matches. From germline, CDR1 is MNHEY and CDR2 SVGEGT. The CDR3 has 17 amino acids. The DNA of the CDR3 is TGTGCCAGCAGTTACTCACTAGCGGGGGCGAACACCGGGGAGCTGTTTTTT. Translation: CASSYSLAGANTGELFF.

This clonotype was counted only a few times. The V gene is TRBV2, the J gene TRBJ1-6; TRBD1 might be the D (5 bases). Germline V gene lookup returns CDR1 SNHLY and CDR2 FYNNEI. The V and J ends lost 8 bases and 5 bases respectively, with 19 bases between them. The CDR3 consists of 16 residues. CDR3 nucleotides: TGTGCCAGCGTCAACCGGGACCGGGTTCATAATTCACCCCTCCACTTT. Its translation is CASVNRDRVHNSPLHF.

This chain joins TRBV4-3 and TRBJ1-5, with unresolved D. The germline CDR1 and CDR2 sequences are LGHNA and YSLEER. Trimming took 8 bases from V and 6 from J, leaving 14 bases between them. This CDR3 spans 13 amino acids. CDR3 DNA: TGCGCCAGCTCCCGGGCCGCGGGTCAGCCCCAGCATTTT. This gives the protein CASSRAAGQPQHF.

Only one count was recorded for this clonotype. The CDR3 sequence is CASSPQRQENEKLFF. CDR3 coding DNA: TGTGCCAGCAGCCCCCAAAGACAGGAAAATGAAAAACTGTTTTTT. The J gene is TRBJ1-4, the V gene TRBV7-2; D might be TRBD1 (6 bases). Germline lookup yields CDR1 SGHTA and CDR2 FQGNSA. The ends were cut back, 5 bases at V and 5 bases at J, with 15 bases in the middle. This CDR3 has 15 residues.

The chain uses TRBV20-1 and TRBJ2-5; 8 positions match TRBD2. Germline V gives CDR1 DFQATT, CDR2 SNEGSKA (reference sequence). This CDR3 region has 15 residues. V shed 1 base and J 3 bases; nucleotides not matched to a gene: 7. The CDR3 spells CSARVGTRLEETQYF. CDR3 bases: TGCAGTGCTAGAGTGGGGACTAGACTAGAAGAGACCCAGTACTTC.